A single sample gave rise to the 13 T cell receptor beta chains below, sequenced in a study of cytomegalovirus exposure and HLA in healthy donors. PCR used 60 Vbeta primers and 13 Jbeta primers. Libraries were prepared by immunoSEQ multiplex PCR; TCRdb keeps only in-frame clonotypes and omits some of them. This repertoire shows fewer than 80,000 clones, 60% to 85% found once; its top ten account for 3% to 4%. Sequenced: PBMCs. These receptors were taken from a young man in good health and CMV-seronegative.

This clone came up a few times. The J gene is TRBJ1-2, the V gene TRBV7-9, with a tentative D call TRBD1 (5 bases). V dropped 1 base and J dropped 6 bases, with 21 bases sitting between them. The CDR3 is 17 amino acids. Germline V gene data show CDR1 as SEHNR and CDR2 as FQNEAQ (reference sequence). In DNA, the CDR3 is TGTGCCAGCAGCTTAGTGGGGTCTTCAGTGCGCAGGGATGGCTACACCTTC. Translating it yields CASSLVGSSVRRDGYTF.

V and J are TRBV6-1 and TRBJ1-2, with TRBD1 matching over 7 bases. The CDR3 contains 11 residues. Losses at the gene ends were 6 bases for V and 8 bases for J; bases not matched to a gene: 3. Germline V gives CDR1 MNHNS, CDR2 SASEGT. As DNA, the CDR3 is TGTGCCAGCAGGGCGGACAGGGGCTACACCTTC. This translates into CASRADRGYTF.

In this sample, this clone turned up a few times. V and J are TRBV6-1 and TRBJ1-4; TRBD1 is a possible D gene (6 bases). Trimming took 5 bases from V and 1 from J, leaving 11 bases between them. CDR1 is MNHNS and CDR2 is SASEGT in the germline V gene. The CDR3 sequence is 15 residues long. In DNA, the CDR3 is TGTGCCAGCAGTTCAGGGGTCGGAACTAATGAAAAACTGTTTTTT. Translation: CASSSGVGTNEKLFF.

Of note for this clone: The conserved final phenylalanine or tryptophan is absent from the CDR3, which likely points to a read error. The V and J genes are TRBV6-5 and TRBJ1-6; weak D call: TRBD1 (5 bases). The V gene lost 2 bases and the J gene lost 3 bases, with 11 bases spanning the gap. This CDR3 contains 16 residues. Per germline, CDR1 MNHEY and CDR2 SVGAGI. CDR3 nucleotide sequence: TGTGCCAGCAGTTACGACAGACGATTCTATAATTCACCCCTCCACCTT. This gives the protein CASSYDRRFYNSPLHL.

This clone was seen only a few times. The V gene is TRBV6-1, the J gene TRBJ1-5; the match to TRBD1 covers 10 bases. The CDR3 runs to 15 residues. J gave up 3 bases and V 7 bases, and 6 bases lay outside the gene matches. Per the germline V gene, CDR1 is MNHNS and CDR2 is SASEGT. CDR3 nucleotides: TGTGCCAGCACCGCGACAGGGGGCGTCAATCAGCCCCAGCATTTT. This codes for CASTATGGVNQPQHF.

This chain uses TRBV10-3 with TRBJ2-2, with TRBD1 as a possible D gene (6 bases). Germline lookup yields CDR1 ENHRY and CDR2 SYGVKD. Trimming took 11 bases from V and 4 from J, leaving 11 bases between them. The CDR3 contains 12 residues. The CDR3 nucleotides read TGTGCCGCAGGGGCCTTCACCGGGGAGCTGTTTTTT. Amino acids: CAAGAFTGELFF.

The chain couples TRBV4-3 to TRBJ1-3; D is possibly TRBD1 (5 bases). The CDR3 is made up of 17 amino acids. Trimming removed 0 bases from V and 2 bases from J, with 14 bases in between. The germline V gene has CDR1 LGHNA and CDR2 YSLEER. The DNA of the CDR3 is TGCGCCAGCAGCCAAGATCTGGGGCGAAGGCCTGGAAACACCATATATTTT. It specifies CASSQDLGRRPGNTIYF.

The chain combines TRBV4-3 with TRBJ1-5; D possibly corresponds to TRBD1 (5 bases). CDR1 and CDR2 (germline): LGHNA, YSLEER. The CDR3 is 14 amino acids. V lost 4 bases and J lost 4, with 11 bases in between. CDR3: CASSLDRGNQPQHF. DNA for the CDR3: TGCGCCAGCAGCCTAGATAGGGGAAATCAGCCCCAGCATTTT.

V is TRBV7-8 and J is TRBJ1-1; D is unclear. V lost 5 bases and J 1 base, leaving 14 bases between the germline ends. The germline V gene has CDR1 SGHVS and CDR2 FQNEAQ. The CDR3 loop spans 15 amino acids. CDR3 DNA: TGTGCCAGCAGCCGGGAGGGTTACAGGAACACTGAAGCTTTCTTT. This sequence encodes CASSREGYRNTEAFF.

This clone was picked up a small number of times. V usage is TRBV28 and J usage is TRBJ1-1, with a tentative D call TRBD1 (5 bases). CDR3 length: 14 residues. Germline-derived CDR1 and CDR2 are MDHEN and SYDVKM. V lost 3 bases and J lost 4, with 12 bases in between. The CDR3 sequence: CASSLGRGGTEAFF. The CDR3 nucleotides are TGTGCCAGCAGTTTGGGGAGGGGTGGCACTGAAGCTTTCTTT.

The chain uses TRBV19 and TRBJ2-5, with TRBD2 as a possible D gene (5 bases). This CDR3 comprises 13 residues. Between the trimmed V and J ends, which lost 5 bases and 5 bases, there was a span of 12 bases. Germline V CDR1 and CDR2: LNHDA, SQIVND (reference sequence). The CDR3 spells CASSPRASETQYF. For the CDR3, the DNA is TGTGCCAGTAGTCCACGGGCTAGCGAGACCCAGTACTTC.

The chain uses TRBV4-1 and TRBJ1-1, with no clear D. The ends were cut back, 1 base at V and 0 bases at J, with 9 bases in the middle. This CDR3 comprises 15 residues. Per the germline V gene, CDR1 is MGHRA and CDR2 is YSYEKL. CDR3 in amino acids: CASSQVEGMNTEAFF. CDR3 bases: TGCGCCAGCAGCCAAGTTGAGGGTATGAACACTGAAGCTTTCTTT.

The rearrangement links TRBV5-1 to TRBJ2-7, with D perhaps TRBD1 (6 bases). This CDR3 comprises 17 residues. Trimming removed 0 bases at V and 1 base at J, with 17 bases between. Germline values: CDR1 SGHRS, CDR2 YFSETQ. The CDR3 spells CASSLAVGGDTSYEQYF. The DNA for the CDR3 is TGCGCCAGCAGCTTGGCCGTGGGTGGGGACACGTCCTACGAGCAGTACTTC.